This T cell receptor beta chain appears in the sequencing data of a study of breast tumors, draining lymph nodes, adjacent tissues. CDR1 and CDR2 from the germline V gene are SGHVS and FQNEAQ. V lost 5 bases to trimming and J lost 5 bases, with 36 bases between them. The CDR3 contains 21 residues. TCRdb fed the multiplex PCR reads into MiXCR, producing one record per CDR3 protein. Among about 180,000 distinct CDR3 sequences listed, 30% to 35% were seen once. This clonotype was picked up many times. The antigen remains unidentified. Study observations and caveats: Data fit most tumor T cells coming from lymph node, expanding in tumor.

Breast cancer patients provided tissue from their axillary draining lymph nodes. This clonotype was obtained from a female donor with breast cancer. Some clones in this sample may be carry-over from other donors' samples. Sequencing was performed on axillary lymph node tissue. This chain connects TRBV7-8 to TRBJ2-5; D ambiguous. The CDR3 coding sequence is TGTGCCAGCAGCAGCTTAGAGCCCAAGTCCGTAGCCCCCGAGGAATTGGAGACCCAGTACTTC. Amino acids: CASSSLEPKSVAPEELETQYF.